The subject of this entry is one T cell receptor beta chain. This clone's antigen is unknown. Qualities for individual bases were not recorded, and no much larger clone is one base off. From cysteine to phenylalanine, the CDR3 is 18 amino acids long. Of the read, only the CDR3 DNA is kept; its 54 bases are in frame from base 1. V is clipped by 5 bases and J by 5 bases, and the sequence between their germline boundaries is 22 bases long. CDR1 and CDR2, per the germline V gene (reference sequence), are LNHDA and SQIVND. The data stem from a study of T cell responses to AZD1222 COVID-19 vaccine listed by TCRdb under 2021. Looking at the study overall: AZD1222 recipients with second doses at about 4 weeks or about 12 weeks were pooled, because spike-specific TCR depth and breadth did not differ between schedules. A total of 230 to 250 trial participants underwent TCR sequencing, of whom 207 had received two doses of AZD1222 and about 25 had received two doses of the MenACWY control vaccine. Enrollment into the trials was organized by age into subgroups of 18-55, 56-69 and 70-plus years, and those subgroups contained approximately 160, 26 and 62 TCR-sequenced participants, respectively.

The CDR3 regions of human TCRbeta chains were subjected to immunosequencing. Per the authors' processing: TCRs in the repertoires were compared against a reference library of SARS-CoV-2-specific TCRs that had been generated with the MIRA antigen-specificity platform. Breadth meant the fraction of unique TCRs that were SARS-CoV-2-associated, whereas depth meant the fraction of total T cells that were SARS-CoV-2-associated. Using the MIRA data, each spike-specific TCR was assigned both to the spike region to which the TCR was reactive and to a CD4 or CD8 class. Log10-transformed breadth and depth values were compared by one-way ANOVA with Sidak's multiple comparisons tests. Drawn from immuneACCESS, this table holds only the in-frame rearrangements with V and J called that TCRdb kept. Clones are partly lost; checked studies trace under half to an unresolved V gene and leave the rest unexplained. V, J and clone size reflect that table, while D and trimming were determined from the DNA. This sample holds some 58,000 clones; around nine tenths were observed only once. The ten largest account for approximately 14% of the sample.

Results and caveats for the whole study, not just this receptor: Most participants were white British and females outnumbered males, and the authors suggested that clonal diversity may have been underestimated. CD4 TCRs associated with the vaccine covered the entire spike protein, and the dominant responses were in regions 160-218 and 743-854. Reportedly, almost half of the unique spike-specific TCRs recognized epitopes lying outside the regions that are mutated in the B.1.351 and B.1.1.7 variants. Conclusions about previously exposed vaccinees are limited because only six or seven AZD1222 recipients were SARS-CoV-2 seropositive at baseline. In the small 56-69-year group, the increase in depth fell short of significance, most likely because of low power. Because no day 14 peak-response samples were available, repertoires were characterized only after the peak T cell response. A significant rise in spike-specific TCR breadth and depth was observed after two AZD1222 doses relative to day 0 and relative to MenACWY recipients.

This specimen's time point label, per the study, means: baseline before first vaccination. Vaccinee samples came from UK trials COV001 and COV002, including a single-blind randomized controlled phase 2/3 trial of AZD1222 (ChAdOx1 nCoV-19) in healthy adults. For TCRbeta chain sequencing, PBMC samples were collected from trial participants at day 0 and at day 28 after the second dose. The sample was peripheral blood, taken on day 0 of AZD1222 vaccination. The sequence joins TRBV19 to TRBJ1-6; the D segment cannot be called with confidence. The receptor comes from an adult in good health. The CDR3 protein: CASSSTPAGLIDNSPLHF. At the DNA level, the sequence is TGTGCCAGTAGTTCGACCCCGGCGGGGTTGATTGATAATTCACCCCTCCACTTT. Where the CDR3 stops, the reference TRBV19 and TRBJ1-6 genes take over; the full variable domain is DGGITQSPKYLFRKEGQNVTLSCEQNLNHDAMYWYRQDPGQGLRLIYYSQIVNDFQKGDIAEGYSVSREKKESFPLTVTSAQKNPTAFYLCASSSTPAGLIDNSPLHFGNGTRLTVT.